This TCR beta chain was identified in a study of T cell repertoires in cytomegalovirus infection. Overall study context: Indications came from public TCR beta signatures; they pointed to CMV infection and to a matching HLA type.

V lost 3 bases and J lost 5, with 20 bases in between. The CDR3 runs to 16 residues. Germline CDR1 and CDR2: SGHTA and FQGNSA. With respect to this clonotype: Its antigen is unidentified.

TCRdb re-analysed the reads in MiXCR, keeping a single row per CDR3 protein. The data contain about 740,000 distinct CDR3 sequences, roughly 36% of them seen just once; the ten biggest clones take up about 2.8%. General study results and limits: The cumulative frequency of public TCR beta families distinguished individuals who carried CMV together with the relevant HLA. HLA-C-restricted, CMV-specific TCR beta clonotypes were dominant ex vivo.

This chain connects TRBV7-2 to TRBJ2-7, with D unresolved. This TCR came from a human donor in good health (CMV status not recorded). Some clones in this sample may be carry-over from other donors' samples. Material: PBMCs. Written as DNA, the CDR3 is TGTGCCAGCAGCTTTCATAGTTTAGTCTCCCCCCACGAGCAGTACTTC. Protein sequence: CASSFHSLVSPHEQYF.